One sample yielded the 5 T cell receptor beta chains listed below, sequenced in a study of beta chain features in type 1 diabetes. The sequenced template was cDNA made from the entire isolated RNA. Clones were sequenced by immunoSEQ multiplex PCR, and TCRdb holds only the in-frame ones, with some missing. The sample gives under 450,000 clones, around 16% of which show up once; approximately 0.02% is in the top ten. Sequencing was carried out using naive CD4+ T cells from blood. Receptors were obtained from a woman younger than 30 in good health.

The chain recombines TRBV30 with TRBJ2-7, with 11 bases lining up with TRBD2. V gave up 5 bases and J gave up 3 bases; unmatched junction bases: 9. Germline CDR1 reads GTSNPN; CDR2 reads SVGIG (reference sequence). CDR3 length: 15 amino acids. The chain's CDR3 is CAWENKGTSGYEQYF. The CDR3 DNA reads TGTGCCTGGGAAAACAAAGGGACTAGCGGCTACGAGCAGTACTTC.

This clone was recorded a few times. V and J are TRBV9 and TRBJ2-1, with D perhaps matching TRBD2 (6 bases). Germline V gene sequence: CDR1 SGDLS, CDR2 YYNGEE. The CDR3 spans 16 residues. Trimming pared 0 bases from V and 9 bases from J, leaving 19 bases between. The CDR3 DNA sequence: TGTGCCAGCAGCGTAGGGGCAGGGCCTCAGGGAGGTGAGCAGTTCTTC. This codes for CASSVGAGPQGGEQFF.

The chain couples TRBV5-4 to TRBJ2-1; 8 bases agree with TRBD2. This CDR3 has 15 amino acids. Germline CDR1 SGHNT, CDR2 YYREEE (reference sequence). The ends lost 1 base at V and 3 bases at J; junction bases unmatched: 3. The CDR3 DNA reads TGTGCCAGCAGCTTGATTAGCGGGGACTACAATGAGCAGTTCTTC. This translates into CASSLISGDYNEQFF.

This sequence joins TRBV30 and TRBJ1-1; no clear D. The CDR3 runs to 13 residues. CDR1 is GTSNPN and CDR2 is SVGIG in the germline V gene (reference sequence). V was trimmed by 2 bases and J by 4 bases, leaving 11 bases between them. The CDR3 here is CAWSSWASTEAFF. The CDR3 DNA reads TGTGCCTGGAGTAGTTGGGCGAGCACTGAAGCTTTCTTT. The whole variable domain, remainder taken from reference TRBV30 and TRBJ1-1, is SQTIHQWPATLVQPVGSPLSLECTVEGTSNPNLYWYRQAAGRGLQLLFYSVGIGQISSEVPQNLSASRPQDRQFILSSKKLLLSDSGFYLCAWSSWASTEAFFGQGTRLTVV.

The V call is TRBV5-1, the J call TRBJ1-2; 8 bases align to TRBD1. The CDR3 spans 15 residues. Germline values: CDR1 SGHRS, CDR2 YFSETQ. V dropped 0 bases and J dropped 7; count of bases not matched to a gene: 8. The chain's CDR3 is CASSLDSGQGAGYTF. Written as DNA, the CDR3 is TGCGCCAGCAGCTTGGATTCCGGACAGGGCGCTGGCTACACCTTC.